Listed below are T cell receptor beta chains from one sample, sequenced in a study of blood T cell repertoires in COVID-19. Clones were read by immunoSEQ multiplex PCR, and TCRdb kept only the in-frame ones, dropping some. The table lists 190,000 or so clones, about 82% of them singletons, with about 0.95% in the top ten. Sequencing used peripheral blood. The receptors were sampled from a man between 60 and 75 years old with COVID-19, enrolled during active disease. CDR3s include the opening cysteine and the closing phenylalanine or tryptophan. A D gene is named only where the DNA matches it firmly. The size entry is marked missing in some rows and otherwise reads once, few, many or a size class.

d_gene	abundance	v_gene	j_gene	CDR3nt	CDR3aa
-	-	TRBV12-3/TRBV12-4	TRBJ2-2	TGTGCCAGCAGCCCGGGGAACACCGGGGAGCTGTTTTTT	CASSPGNTGELFF
-	-	TRBV2	TRBJ1-1	TGTGCCAGCAGTGTCAGGGGTAGGGAAGCTTTCTTT	CASSVRGREAFF
TRBD1	-	TRBV27	TRBJ2-5	TGTGCCAGCAGTTCGGGACAGGGCTTTGGAGAGACCCAGTACTTC	CASSSGQGFGETQYF
TRBD1	-	TRBV5-6	TRBJ1-2	TGTGCCAGCAGCTTGGAGGACAGGGGCTATGGCTACACCTTC	CASSLEDRGYGYTF
-	-	TRBV30	TRBJ1-2	TGTGCCTGGAGTAGAGGGCTCCGACAGGACTATGGCTACACCTTC	CAWSRGLRQDYGYTF
-	-	TRBV11-2	TRBJ1-2	TGTGCCAGCAGCTTAGAGCCCGGGACACTTTATGGCTACACCTTC	CASSLEPGTLYGYTF
-	-	TRBV5-1	TRBJ2-5	TGCGCCAGCAGCTACCCAGGGGAAGAGACCCAGTACTTC	CASSYPGEETQYF
-	once	TRBV27	TRBJ2-1	TGTGCCAGCAGTTTTACGATCGGGAATGAGCAGTTCTTC	CASSFTIGNEQFF
-	-	TRBV28	TRBJ1-5	TGTGCCAGCAGCCGAGCGACGATCGGGATAAGCAATCAGCCCCAGCATTTT	CASSRATIGISNQPQHF
TRBD1	-	TRBV25-1	TRBJ2-1	TGTGCCAGCAGTGAGACAGGGAGATACAATGAGCAGTTCTTC	CASSETGRYNEQFF
-	-	TRBV28	TRBJ1-1	TGTGCCAGCAGTTTAAGGAGGACTGAAGCTTTCTTT	CASSLRRTEAFF
-	few	TRBV2	TRBJ1-4	TGTGCCACGACTTCCGGGACTTCGGAATCCGAAAAACTGTTTTTT	CATTSGTSESEKLFF
TRBD2	-	TRBV4-1	TRBJ2-5	TGCGCCAGCAGCCAAGATTGGGGGGCTAGCGGGCTCCAAGAGACCCAGTACTTC	CASSQDWGASGLQETQYF
TRBD1	once	TRBV13	TRBJ1-5	TGTGCCAGCAGCTCGGACAGGTCCAATCAGCCCCAGCATTTT	CASSSDRSNQPQHF
-	-	TRBV28	TRBJ1-5	TGTGCCAGCAGTTTTTCGGTCCAGCCCCAGCATTTT	CASSFSVQPQHF
TRBD1	-	TRBV27	TRBJ2-7	TGTGCCAGCAGTCTTGGGACAGCCTACGAGCAGTACTTC	CASSLGTAYEQYF
TRBD1	-	TRBV28	TRBJ1-6	TGTGCCAGCAGTTTTGGGGACAGAAATAATTCACCCCTCCACTTT	CASSFGDRNNSPLHF
-	-	TRBV5-4	TRBJ2-3	TGTGCCAGCAGCTTGGACCGTTTCCAGGACTACACAGATACGCAGTATTTT	CASSLDRFQDYTDTQYF
-	-	TRBV29-1	TRBJ1-2	TGCAGCGGCCTACAGGGATATCACGGCTACACCTTC	CSGLQGYHGYTF
-	-	TRBV5-4	TRBJ1-1	TGTGCCAGCAGCGACAGCCTCCGAGGAGCTTTCTTT	CASSDSLRGAFF
-	-	TRBV10-3	TRBJ1-1	TGTGCCATCAGTGAGTCGAACGGTGAAGCTTTCTTT	CAISESNGEAFF
-	-	TRBV3-1/TRBV3-2	TRBJ1-4	TGTGCCAGCAGCCAAGGACAAGAAAAACTGTTTTTT	CASSQGQEKLFF
-	-	TRBV19	TRBJ2-7	TGTGCCAGTAGTTCCCTCGGTGAGAGGCCTTGGGACGAGCAGTACTTC	CASSSLGERPWDEQYF
-	-	TRBV5-1	TRBJ1-2	TGCGCCAGCAGCTTGGAGGTCCGGGAGGCAAATGGCTACACCTTC	CASSLEVREANGYTF
TRBD1	-	TRBV5-1	TRBJ2-3	TGCGCCAGCAGCAGGAGGCAGGGGGCAGATACGCAGTATTTT	CASSRRQGADTQYF
-	-	TRBV2	TRBJ1-6	TGTGCCAGCAGTCGACCGGCCGGGAATTCACCCCTCCACTTT	CASSRPAGNSPLHF
-	once	TRBV30	TRBJ1-4	TGTGCCTGGAGTACAACCGGAAGGGGCCAAACTAATGAAAAACTGTTTTTT	CAWSTTGRGQTNEKLFF
-	once	TRBV5-1	TRBJ1-1	TGCGCCAGCAGCTTAAACCCAGGGATGAACACTGAAGCTTTCTTT	CASSLNPGMNTEAFF
TRBD1	-	TRBV23-1	TRBJ1-2	TGCGCCAGCAGTCATGAGGACAGGGAATTCTATGGCTACACCTTC	CASSHEDREFYGYTF
TRBD1	-	TRBV5-1	TRBJ1-5	TGCGCCAGCAGCGAAGGACAGGGGAGGCAGCCCCAGCATTTT	CASSEGQGRQPQHF
TRBD1	once	TRBV29-1	TRBJ1-2	TGCAGCGCCACGGGACAGGGGGCGCCGGATGGCTACACCTTC	CSATGQGAPDGYTF
-	-	TRBV4-3	TRBJ1-5	TGCGCCAGCAGCCAAGTCAGAGGGCAGCCCCAGCATTTT	CASSQVRGQPQHF
TRBD1	-	TRBV11-1	TRBJ2-1	TGTGCCAGCAGTTCGGGACAGGAGGAATACAATGAGCAGTTCTTC	CASSSGQEEYNEQFF
-	-	TRBV4-2	TRBJ1-6	TGTGCCAGCAGCCAAGATGTCCCGGGAATTTCACCCCTCCACTTT	CASSQDVPGISPLHF
-	-	TRBV5-1	TRBJ1-1	TGCGCCAGCAGCGCGGGGACCGGCCGGAACACTGAAGCTTTCTTT	CASSAGTGRNTEAFF
TRBD1	-	TRBV7-2	TRBJ1-5	TGTGCCAGCAGCCCAGACAGGGGAGGAAATCAGCCCCAGCATTTT	CASSPDRGGNQPQHF
-	-	TRBV19	TRBJ2-1	TGTGCCAGTACCCAGCAGACTGGCGGGCACAATGAGCAGTTCTTC	CASTQQTGGHNEQFF
TRBD1	-	TRBV2	TRBJ1-4	TGTGCCAGCAGAAGGGGACAGGGGGTAGGGGAACTGTTTTTT	CASRRGQGVGELFF
-	-	TRBV2	TRBJ2-1	TGTGCCAGCGGAGGTGGTGGTGAGCAGTTCTTC	CASGGGGEQFF
-	-	TRBV11-2	TRBJ1-3	TGTGCCAGCAGCTCTGGGGGGGTCTCTGGAAACACCATATATTTT	CASSSGGVSGNTIYF
-	few	TRBV4-2	TRBJ2-5	TGTGCCAGCAGCCAAGATCTGGACACCGGGCCAGAGACCCAGTACTTC	CASSQDLDTGPETQYF
-	-	TRBV28	TRBJ1-3	TGTGCCAGCAGCTGGAGGGGAAACACCATATATTTT	CASSWRGNTIYF
TRBD1	-	TRBV4-3	TRBJ1-2	TGCGCCAGCAGCCCCTCGACAGGGTGGTATGGCTACACCTTC	CASSPSTGWYGYTF
TRBD1	-	TRBV6-1	TRBJ1-1	TGTGCCAGCAGTGAGACAGGGCGTACTGAAGCTTTCTTT	CASSETGRTEAFF
-	-	TRBV27	TRBJ1-2	TGTGCCAGCAGTAGAACAGGGACCTATGGCTACACCTTC	CASSRTGTYGYTF
TRBD1	-	TRBV7-6	TRBJ1-1	TGTGCCAGCAGCTCGCGGACAGGGTCGAACACTGAAGCTTTCTTT	CASSSRTGSNTEAFF
TRBD2	-	TRBV4-1	TRBJ2-3	TGCGCCAGCAGCCTCGGGCCGGGACTAGCGTCGGATACGCAGTATTTT	CASSLGPGLASDTQYF
-	-	TRBV27	TRBJ1-6	TGTGCCAGCAGTCCCCGGTCAGGGATTTATAATTCACCCCTCCACTTT	CASSPRSGIYNSPLHF
TRBD2	-	TRBV6-5	TRBJ2-1	TGTGCCAGCAGTTGGGTACTAGCGGGTGAGCAGTTCTTC	CASSWVLAGEQFF
TRBD1	-	TRBV19	TRBJ1-2	TGTGCCAGTAGTATGGAGCAGGGGGCGGCTGGCTACACCTTC	CASSMEQGAAGYTF
-	few	TRBV7-2	TRBJ1-1	TGTGCCAGCAGCGGACGGGGGAACACTGAAGCTTTCTTT	CASSGRGNTEAFF
-	-	TRBV2	TRBJ1-2	TGTGCCAGCAGTACCGAGCGAGCAGGGGGCTACACCTTC	CASSTERAGGYTF
-	-	TRBV7-9	TRBJ2-5	TGTGCCAGCAGCTTAGCCACAGGTCTAGAGACCCAGTACTTC	CASSLATGLETQYF
TRBD1	few	TRBV6-2/TRBV6-3	TRBJ1-5	TGTGCCAGCAGTCCCGCGACGACAGGGAAAAATCAGCCCCAGCATTTT	CASSPATTGKNQPQHF
-	-	TRBV12-5	TRBJ2-2	TGTGCTAGTGGTTTGTTCCTGAACACCGGGGAGCTGTTTTTT	CASGLFLNTGELFF
-	-	TRBV29-1	TRBJ2-6	TGCAGCGTTGTGACAGTCTCTGGGGCCAACGTCCTGACTTTC	CSVVTVSGANVLTF